Below are 25 T cell receptor beta chains sequenced from a single sample in a study of cytomegalovirus exposure and HLA in healthy donors (dated by TCRdb to the late 2010s). To prepare the library, the immunoSEQ multiplex PCR assay was applied. A mixture of 60 forward primers for TCR Vbeta segments and 13 reverse primers for TCR Jbeta segments was used in the multiplex PCR. Held by TCRdb, this immuneACCESS table contains in-frame sequences only and omits some clones. Under half of the omission traces to an unresolved V gene where checked; the cause of the rest is unknown. The sample data list 90,000 to 120,000 clones, and about 74% of these were observed just once. The ten top clones hold around 13% of the sample. What was sequenced was PBMCs. These receptors were taken from a woman aged 40 to 49 in good health and CMV-seropositive.

The chain joins TRBV30 to TRBJ1-2, with unresolved D. The germline V gene encodes CDR1 GTSNPN and CDR2 SVGIG (reference sequence). CDR3 length equals 14 residues. Deletions cut 4 bases from V and 3 bases from J, with 15 bases between. This CDR3 reads CAWTYFPSYYGYTF. CDR3 nucleotide sequence: TGTGCCTGGACATACTTTCCCTCGTACTATGGCTACACCTTC. Filled out from reference TRBV30 and TRBJ1-2, the complete variable domain reads SQTIHQWPATLVQPVGSPLSLECTVEGTSNPNLYWYRQAAGRGLQLLFYSVGIGQISSEVPQNLSASRPQDRQFILSSKKLLLSDSGFYLCAWTYFPSYYGYTFGSGTRLTVV.

This chain links TRBV10-3 with TRBJ1-1; D is perhaps TRBD1 (6 bases). Germline values: CDR1 ENHRY, CDR2 SYGVKD. There are 12 residues in the CDR3. V lost 10 bases, J lost 1 base, and 10 bases lay in between. The CDR3 loop reads CATQQGNTEAFF. In nucleotides, the CDR3 is TGTGCCACCCAACAGGGGAACACTGAAGCTTTCTTT.

This clone has more than one count but fewer than ten. The rearrangement links TRBV19 to TRBJ1-5; possible D gene TRBD1, 5 bases. The V gene's germline CDR1 is LNHDA and CDR2 SQIVND (reference sequence). Trimming took 8 bases from V and 6 from J, leaving 20 bases between them. The CDR3 loop spans 15 amino acids. CDR3 DNA: TGTGCCAGTGAAGAGGCGGGGGGAAAGAGTCAGCCCCAGCATTTT. Translation gives CASEEAGGKSQPQHF.

V gene TRBV19 combines with J gene TRBJ1-3; D call uncertain. V dropped 3 bases and J dropped 0 bases, with 12 bases sitting between them. There are 16 residues in the CDR3. CDR1 and CDR2 from the germline V gene are LNHDA and SQIVND (reference sequence). CDR3 amino acids: CASSINPVFSGNTIYF. The CDR3, as DNA: TGTGCCAGTAGTATCAACCCAGTCTTCTCTGGAAACACCATATATTTT.

This chain joins TRBV7-8 and TRBJ2-7; maybe TRBD1 (5 bases). Germline values: CDR1 SGHVS, CDR2 FQNEAQ. With 5 bases removed from V and 3 bases from J, the gap between germline ends came to 14 bases. The CDR3 length is 14 residues. In DNA, the CDR3 is TGTGCCAGCAGCCCCCTAGGGGATAGCTACGAGCAGTACTTC. It is translated as CASSPLGDSYEQYF.

On this clone: Other DNA sequences in the sample encode the same CDR3. The chain uses TRBV7-2 and TRBJ2-7; possible D gene TRBD1, 5 bases. CDR1 and CDR2 (germline): SGHTA, FQGNSA. The CDR3 totals 14 residues. V gave up 5 bases and J gave up 0 bases, with 11 bases separating them. CDR3 in amino acids: CASSPRQGSYEQYF. CDR3 coding DNA: TGTGCCAGCAGCCCACGGCAGGGCTCCTACGAGCAGTACTTC. The complete variable domain, with remaining parts taken from reference TRBV7-2 and TRBJ2-7, reads GAGVSQSPSNKVTEKGKDVELRCDPISGHTALYWYRQSLGQGLEFLIYFQGNSAPDKSGLPSDRFSAERTGGSVSTLTIQRTQQEDSAVYLCASSPRQGSYEQYFGPGTRLTVT.

The J gene is TRBJ2-1, the V gene TRBV7-2; maybe TRBD2 (6 bases). V was trimmed by 4 bases and J by 9 bases, leaving 13 bases between them. The length of the CDR3 is 13 residues. From germline, CDR1 is SGHTA and CDR2 FQGNSA. The CDR3 nucleotides are TGTGCCAGCAGCTCGACTAGTTGGGGTGAGCAGTTCTTC. This codes for CASSSTSWGEQFF.

The V and J genes are TRBV5-1 and TRBJ1-2; 9 bases map to TRBD1. Per the germline V gene, CDR1 is SGHRS and CDR2 is YFSETQ. The CDR3 is 13 amino acids. Losses at the gene ends were 4 bases for V and 8 bases for J; bases not matched to a gene: 6. The CDR3 DNA reads as TGCGCCAGCAGCAGGGACAGGGCGTCCGGCTACACCTTC. Encoded protein: CASSRDRASGYTF.

The chain joins TRBV2 to TRBJ1-2; D unresolved. V dropped 7 bases and J dropped 2 bases, with 8 bases sitting between them. This CDR3 comprises 12 residues. The germline V gene has CDR1 SNHLY and CDR2 FYNNEI. The DNA of the CDR3 is TGTGCCAGCAACTCGGGAAACTATGGCTACACCTTC. It yields the protein CASNSGNYGYTF. The full variable domain, in which reference TRBV2 and TRBJ1-2 provide the parts outside the CDR3, is EPEVTQTPSHQVTQMGQEVILRCVPISNHLYFYWYRQILGQKVEFLVSFYNNEISEKSEIFDDQFSVERPDGSNFTLKIRSTKLEDSAMYFCASNSGNYGYTFGSGTRLTVV.

The rearrangement links TRBV7-2 to TRBJ1-1; 10 positions match TRBD1. The V and J ends lost 4 bases and 4 bases, in that order; junction bases with no gene match: 3. The CDR3 loop spans 14 amino acids. The germline gives CDR1 SGHTA, CDR2 FQGNSA. The CDR3 loop reads CASSSRTGGTEAFF. The CDR3 DNA is TGTGCCAGCAGCTCCCGGACAGGGGGCACTGAAGCTTTCTTT.

The table lists this clone with a count of one. The chain links TRBV4-2 to TRBJ2-5; a possible D gene is TRBD1 (6 bases). The CDR3 spans 15 residues. The ends were cut back, 4 bases at V and 2 bases at J, with 14 bases in the middle. Germline loops: CDR1 LGHNA, CDR2 YNFKEQ. CDR3 in DNA: TGTGCCAGCAGCCGATCTTTTGGACAGCAAGAGACCCAGTACTTC. This encodes CASSRSFGQQETQYF.

This sequence joins TRBV30 and TRBJ1-4; tentatively, D is TRBD1 (5 bases). Trimming shortened V by 3 bases and J by 6 bases, and 14 bases separated the two germline ends. The CDR3 loop spans 14 amino acids. Germline V CDR1 and CDR2: GTSNPN, SVGIG (reference sequence). CDR3 in amino acids: CAWSPDSTDEKLFF. The CDR3 nucleotides read TGTGCCTGGAGCCCCGACAGTACTGATGAAAAACTGTTTTTT.

V and J are TRBV10-3 and TRBJ2-7; D perhaps matches TRBD1 (7 bases). Germline loops: CDR1 ENHRY, CDR2 SYGVKD. The CDR3 loop spans 13 amino acids. The ends were cut back, 11 bases at V and 2 bases at J, with 16 bases in the middle. The CDR3 nucleotides are TGTGCCTCCAGGGGGGCAATAACCTACGAGCAGTACTTC. Translated, it gives CASRGAITYEQYF.

Concerning this clone: The same CDR3 can be traced to other DNA sequences in this sample. The rearrangement links TRBV30 to TRBJ2-3, with 9 bases aligning to TRBD2. This CDR3 region has 14 residues. Germline V gene sequence: CDR1 GTSNPN, CDR2 SVGIG (reference sequence). J lost 1 base, V lost 2 bases, and 1 base had no gene match. The CDR3 DNA reads TGTGCCTGGAGTCGCGGGGGGGGCACAGATACGCAGTATTTT. Encoded protein: CAWSRGGGTDTQYF.

V is TRBV7-2 and J is TRBJ1-2; 7 nucleotides align to TRBD1. After removal of 5 bases from V and 3 bases from J, the junction contained 9 bases not matched to a gene. The CDR3 covers 15 residues. The germline V gene has CDR1 SGHTA and CDR2 FQGNSA. CDR3 sequence reads: CASSPIGTADYGYTF. As DNA, the CDR3 is TGTGCCAGCAGCCCAATCGGGACAGCCGACTATGGCTACACCTTC.

The chain combines TRBV2 with TRBJ1-2, with D hard to call. The germline V gene encodes CDR1 SNHLY and CDR2 FYNNEI. With 5 bases removed from V and 0 bases from J, the gap between germline ends came to 7 bases. This CDR3 has 13 residues. CDR3 region: CASSRGANYGYTF. CDR3 coding DNA: TGTGCCAGCAGTCGTGGAGCTAACTATGGCTACACCTTC.

Remarks on this clone: The same CDR3 can be traced to other DNA sequences in this sample. The rearrangement uses TRBV5-1 and TRBJ2-5; the D is unclear. Deletions cut 0 bases from V and 2 bases from J, with 5 bases between. Germline values: CDR1 SGHRS, CDR2 YFSETQ. This CDR3 comprises 13 residues. CDR3 sequence: CASSLGQQETQYF. The CDR3 region has the DNA TGCGCCAGCAGCTTGGGCCAGCAAGAGACCCAGTACTTC.

This sequence joins TRBV27 and TRBJ1-6, with D possibly being TRBD1 (6 bases). Germline V lookup: CDR1 MNHEY, CDR2 SMNVEV (reference sequence). The CDR3 loop spans 15 amino acids. V lost 4 bases, J lost 11 bases, and 18 bases lay in between. The CDR3 here is CASSSSTGPRTPLHF. CDR3 coding DNA: TGTGCCAGCAGTTCCTCGACAGGCCCTCGGACACCCCTCCACTTT.

The chain is built from TRBV5-6 and TRBJ2-7, with 8 bases aligning to TRBD2. The CDR3 loop spans 16 amino acids. CDR1 and CDR2 from the germline V gene are SGHDT and YYEEEE. The V segment lost 4 bases and the J segment 3 bases; nucleotides outside the gene matches: 12. The CDR3: CASSLGGVAGFYEQYF. Written as DNA, the CDR3 is TGTGCCAGCAGCCTGGGGGGGGTAGCGGGATTCTACGAGCAGTACTTC. The entire variable domain, with the rest obtained from reference TRBV5-6 and TRBJ2-7, is as follows: DAGVTQSPTHLIKTRGQQVTLRCSPKSGHDTVSWYQQALGQGPQFIFQYYEEEERQRGNFPDRFSGHQFPNYSSELNVNALLLGDSALYLCASSLGGVAGFYEQYFGPGTRLTVT.

The J gene is TRBJ2-5, the V gene TRBV4-1; D uncertain. V was shortened by 0 bases and J by 9 bases, with 11 bases between the two germline ends. CDR3 size: 13 residues. Germline-derived CDR1 and CDR2 are MGHRA and YSYEKL. This CDR3 is CASSQDNGSPQYF. The DNA for the CDR3 is TGCGCCAGCAGCCAAGATAACGGTTCGCCCCAGTACTTC.

The chain carries TRBV5-1 and TRBJ1-1; D possibly corresponds to TRBD1 (5 bases). The V and J ends lost 0 bases and 4 bases respectively, with 13 bases between them. Looked up from germline, CDR1 is SGHRS and CDR2 is YFSETQ. CDR3 length: 15 amino acids. The CDR3 sequence: CASSLDRPQGTEAFF. The DNA for the CDR3 is TGCGCCAGCAGCTTGGATCGCCCTCAGGGCACTGAAGCTTTCTTT.

The genes are TRBV30 and TRBJ1-5; no firm D call. V gave up 1 base and J gave up 0 bases, with 4 bases separating them. Germline V gene data show CDR1 as GTSNPN and CDR2 as SVGIG (reference sequence). The CDR3 spans 13 residues. The CDR3 is CAWSAGSNQPQHF. CDR3 in DNA: TGTGCCTGGAGTGCGGGTAGCAATCAGCCCCAGCATTTT.

CDR3 in DNA: TGTGCCAGCTCACCCATCAGCACAGATACGCAGTATTTT. Translating gives CASSPISTDTQYF. J is TRBJ2-3 and V is TRBV18; D unresolved. Between the trimmed V and J ends, which lost 3 bases and 0 bases, there was a span of 4 bases. CDR3 length: 13 amino acids. Germline values: CDR1 KGHSH, CDR2 LQKENI.

V is TRBV7-2 and J is TRBJ2-5; a possible D gene is TRBD2 (6 bases). Trimming left V 5 bases short and J 4 bases short, with 14 bases between. The CDR3 is made up of 14 amino acids. Looked up from germline, CDR1 is SGHTA and CDR2 is FQGNSA. The CDR3 sequence is CASSVVTRRETQYF. Here the CDR3 DNA reads TGTGCCAGCAGCGTCGTGACTAGAAGAGAGACCCAGTACTTC.

J is TRBJ1-5 and V is TRBV2; TRBD1 matches at 9 bases. In germline, CDR1 is SNHLY, CDR2 FYNNEI. The CDR3 sequence is 16 residues long. Unmatched junction bases numbered 15, after V lost 8 bases and J lost 7 bases. The CDR3 DNA follows: TGTGCCAGCTCAGGACAGGGGTATGGGCTCGGGCAGCCCCAGCATTTT. It encodes CASSGQGYGLGQPQHF.